This entry features one T cell receptor beta chain sequence. The data belong to a study of blood T cell repertoires in COVID-19. Germline V gives CDR1 LGHNA, CDR2 YSLEER. Trimming stripped 5 bases from V and 4 bases from J, with 9 bases between. CDR3 size: 13 residues. Profiled with immunoSEQ multiplex PCR; TCRdb holds only in-frame clones, not every one. Among some 350,000 clones, nearly 90% were seen once, and the ten largest hold 6% to 7.5%. The chain carries TRBV4-3 and TRBJ2-4; perhaps TRBD1 as D (6 bases). The TCR was taken from a man between 18 and 29 years old with active or convalescent COVID-19. What was sequenced was peripheral blood. For the CDR3, the DNA is TGCGCCAGCAGCGGGGACAATAAAAACATTCAGTACTTC. Encoded protein: CASSGDNKNIQYF.